The clone carrying this TCR beta chain showed up many times. Its antigen is undetermined. TCRdb analysed the 5' RACE reads with MiXCR anew, one entry per CDR3 protein. The sample shows 75,000 to 80,000 distinct CDR3 sequences, less than 5.5% of them seen only once. V was pared by 3 bases and J by 7 bases, with 10 bases between. There are 12 residues in the CDR3. CDR1 and CDR2 from the germline V gene are DFQATT and SNEGSKA (reference sequence). This sample is part of a study of neurological immune-mediated disorders. Study-level findings and limits: Patients with HTLV-1-associated myelopathy showed the most TCR clonal expansion. Those with multiple sclerosis showed the least, falling below healthy controls.

The sequence derives from a woman in her twenties or thirties with multiple sclerosis. Sequencing was performed on PBMCs. The chain is built from TRBV20-1 and TRBJ1-5; D is undetermined. The CDR3 sequence is CSARFGSQPQHF. CDR3 DNA: TGCAGTGCTAGGTTCGGGTCCCAGCCCCAGCATTTT.